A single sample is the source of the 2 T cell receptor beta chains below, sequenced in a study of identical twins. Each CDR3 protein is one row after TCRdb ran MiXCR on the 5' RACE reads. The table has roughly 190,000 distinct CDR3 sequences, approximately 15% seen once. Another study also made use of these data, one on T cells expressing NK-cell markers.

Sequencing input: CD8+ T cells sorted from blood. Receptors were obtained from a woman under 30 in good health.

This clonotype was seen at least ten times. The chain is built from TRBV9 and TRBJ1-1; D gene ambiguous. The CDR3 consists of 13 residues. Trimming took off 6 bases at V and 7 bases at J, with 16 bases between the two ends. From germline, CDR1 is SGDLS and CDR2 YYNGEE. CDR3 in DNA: TGTGCCAGCAAATCGAGATCGGGTGGTGAAGCTTTCTTT. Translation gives CASKSRSGGEAFF.

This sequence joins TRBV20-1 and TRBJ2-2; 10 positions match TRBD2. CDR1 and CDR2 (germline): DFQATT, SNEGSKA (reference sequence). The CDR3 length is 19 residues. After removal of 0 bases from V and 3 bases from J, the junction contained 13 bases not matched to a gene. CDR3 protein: CSARDRQGASGSYTGELFF. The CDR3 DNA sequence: TGCAGTGCTAGAGATCGGCAGGGGGCTAGCGGGAGCTACACCGGGGAGCTGTTTTTT.